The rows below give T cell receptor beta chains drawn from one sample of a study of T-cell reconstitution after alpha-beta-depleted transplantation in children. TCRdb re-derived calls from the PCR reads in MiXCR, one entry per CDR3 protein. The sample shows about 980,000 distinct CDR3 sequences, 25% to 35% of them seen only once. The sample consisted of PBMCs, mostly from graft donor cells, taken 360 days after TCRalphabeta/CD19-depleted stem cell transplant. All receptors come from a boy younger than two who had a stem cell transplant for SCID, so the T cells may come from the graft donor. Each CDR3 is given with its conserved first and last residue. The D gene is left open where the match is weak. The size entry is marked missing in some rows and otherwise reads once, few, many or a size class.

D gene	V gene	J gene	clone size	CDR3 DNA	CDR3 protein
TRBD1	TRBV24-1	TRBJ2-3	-	TGTGCCACCTCCCGGGACAGGGAGGATACGCAGTATTTT	CATSRDREDTQYF
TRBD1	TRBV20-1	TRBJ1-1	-	TGCAGTGCTAGCCGACAGGGCGCCACTGAAGCTTTCTTT	CSASRQGATEAFF
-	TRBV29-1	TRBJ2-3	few	TGCAGCGTTGACCGCCGGGACGGTCGCACAGATACGCAGTATTTT	CSVDRRDGRTDTQYF
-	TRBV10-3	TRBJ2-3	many	TGTGCCATCAGTGAGGGACTACCTGGGGATACGCAGTATTTT	CAISEGLPGDTQYF
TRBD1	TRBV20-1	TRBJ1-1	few	TGCAGTGCTAGGTCGCCGACAGGGGTGAACACTGAAGCTTTCTTT	CSARSPTGVNTEAFF
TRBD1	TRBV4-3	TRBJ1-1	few	TGCGCCAGCAGCATCGGACAGGCCGGGAGCACTGAAGCTTTCTTT	CASSIGQAGSTEAFF
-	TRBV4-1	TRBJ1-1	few	TGCGCCAGCAGCCAAGTTGTCTTTCGCAGGGCCTCTGAAGCTTTCTTT	CASSQVVFRRASEAFF
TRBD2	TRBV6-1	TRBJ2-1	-	TGTGCCAGCACTACTAGCGGTGCCCGGCGTGAGCAGTTCTTC	CASTTSGARREQFF
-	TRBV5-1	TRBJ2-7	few	TGCGCCACCATCCTCGTCGAAGTCTTCAACTACGAGCAGTACTTC	CATILVEVFNYEQYF
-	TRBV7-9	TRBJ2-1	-	TGTGCCAGCAGCCTCGTCGGCGGGGCTGTAGGCAATGAGCAGTTCTTC	CASSLVGGAVGNEQFF
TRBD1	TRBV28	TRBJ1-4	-	TGTGCCAGCAGAGAGGAGGGACAGGGGGGTGAAAAACTGTTTTTT	CASREEGQGGEKLFF
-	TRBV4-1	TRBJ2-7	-	TGCGCCAGCAGCCAAGATCCGGGGAGGTCGGGCGAGCAGTACTTC	CASSQDPGRSGEQYF
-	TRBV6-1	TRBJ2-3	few	TGTGCCAGCAGTGGGGGACATAGCACAGATACGCAGTATTTT	CASSGGHSTDTQYF
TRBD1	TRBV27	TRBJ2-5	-	TGTGCCAGCAGGACCACAGGGGGACGTGAGACCCAGTACTTC	CASRTTGGRETQYF
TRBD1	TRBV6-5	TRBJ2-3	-	TGTGCCAGCAGTTACGGTGGACAGGGACCCACAGATACGCAGTATTTT	CASSYGGQGPTDTQYF
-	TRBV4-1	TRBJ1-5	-	TGCGCCAGCAGCCAAGTCATCTCCGAGCAGCCCCAGCATTTT	CASSQVISEQPQHF
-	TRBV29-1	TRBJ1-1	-	TGCAGCGCCCGAGCTTGGCAGGGCGGGACTGAAGCTTTCTTT	CSARAWQGGTEAFF
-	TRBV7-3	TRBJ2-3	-	TGTGCCAGCAGCTTAACTGTGCCGGGGACAGATACGCAGTATTTT	CASSLTVPGTDTQYF
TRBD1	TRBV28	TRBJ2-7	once	TGTGCCAGCAGTTTCCCCCCCGGGACAGGGGGATTGGGGTACGAGCAGTACTTC	CASSFPPGTGGLGYEQYF
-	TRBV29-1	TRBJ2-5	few	TGCAGCGCCTTAAGTGGCGAGACCCAGTACTTC	CSALSGETQYF
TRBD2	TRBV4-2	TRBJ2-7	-	TGTGCCAGCAGCCAAGATTTTAGCGGGGGGCCCATCTACGAGCAGTACTTC	CASSQDFSGGPIYEQYF
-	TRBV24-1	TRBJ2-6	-	TGTGCCACCAGTGGTTCCTCTGGGGCCAACGTCCTGACTTTC	CATSGSSGANVLTF
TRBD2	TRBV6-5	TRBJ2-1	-	TGTGCCAGCAGTTTCGGACTAGCGGGGGGCCGTGAGCAGTTCTTC	CASSFGLAGGREQFF
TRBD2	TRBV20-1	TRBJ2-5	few	TGCAGTGCTAGTCCCCAGGGACTAGTTCAAGAGACCCAGTACTTC	CSASPQGLVQETQYF
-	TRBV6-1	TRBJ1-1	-	TGTGCCAGCACAAGGGGGGCGCGCACTGAAGCTTTCTTT	CASTRGARTEAFF